The TCR beta chain under discussion was sequenced for a study of regulatory T cells in long-lasting Graves disease. Stated time point: newly diagnosed GD, antithyroid drugs for less than 3 months. PBMCs were the source of the RNA used for TCR sequencing. To make TCR beta libraries, researchers used iRepertoire HTBI primers and Arm-PCR of CDR3 regions. TCRdb re-called the multiplex PCR reads through MiXCR, storing one row per CDR3 protein. The sample records 400,000 to 450,000 distinct CDR3 sequences, around 15% being singletons. This clonotype has a count of ten or more. These same data were also listed under a study on T cells in Graves' hyperthyroidism and ophthalmopathy.

The receptor comes from a woman between 25 and 40 years old with Graves disease. The source was peripheral blood mononuclear cells (PBMCs), collected at new diagnosis, from a patient treated with antithyroid drugs.

The CDR3 loop reads CASSSPEITYNEQFF. The CDR3 DNA is TGTGCCAGCAGTTCCCCCGAGATCACCTACAATGAGCAGTTCTTC. The chain is built from TRBV6-5 and TRBJ2-1; D is unclear. This CDR3 is built from 15 residues. Germline V gene data show CDR1 as MNHEY and CDR2 as SVGAGI. V was pared by 4 bases and J by 2 bases, with 12 bases between.